Listed here are 10 T cell receptor beta chains from one sample, sequenced in a study of human thymus T cells. The protocol was immunoSEQ multiplex PCR, while the TCRdb copy is restricted to in-frame clones and leaves out a portion. Among some 78,000 clones listed, 96% were seen once. Resections from corrective heart surgery supplied the thymus tissue. The sequenced sample was thymus tissue. The source of these receptors is a boy in the first two years of life with a congenital heart defect but otherwise immunologically healthy.

This clone was picked up one time. The rearrangement uses TRBV5-6 and TRBJ2-7, with D tentatively TRBD1 (5 bases). Germline CDR1 is SGHDT and CDR2 is YYEEEE. V was cut by 1 base and J by 0 bases, with 11 bases left in between. There are 15 residues in the CDR3. This CDR3 is CASSLKTGSSYEQYF. For the CDR3, the DNA is TGTGCCAGCAGCTTGAAAACAGGTAGCTCCTACGAGCAGTACTTC.

V is TRBV19 and J is TRBJ1-2, with 11 bases fitting TRBD1. This CDR3 is 16 amino acids long. V lost 3 bases, J lost 0 bases, and 3 bases stayed unmatched. The germline CDR1 and CDR2 sequences are LNHDA and SQIVND (reference sequence). CDR3 sequence reads: CASSMDRGQANYGYTF. DNA for the CDR3: TGTGCCAGTAGTATGGACAGGGGGCAGGCTAACTATGGCTACACCTTC.

The chain has TRBV5-1 and TRBJ2-7; possible D gene TRBD2, 5 bases. Germline V gene data show CDR1 as SGHRS and CDR2 as YFSETQ. The CDR3 extends over 12 amino acids. Trimming stripped 1 base from V and 3 bases from J, with 5 bases between. The CDR3 DNA sequence: TGCGCCAGCAGCTTGCGGGGCTACGAGCAGTACTTC. Encoded protein: CASSLRGYEQYF. Filled out from reference TRBV5-1 and TRBJ2-7, the complete variable domain reads KAGVTQTPRYLIKTRGQQVTLSCSPISGHRSVSWYQQTPGQGLQFLFEYFSETQRNKGNFPGRFSGRQFSNSRSEMNVSTLELGDSALYLCASSLRGYEQYFGPGTRLTVT.

The chain links TRBV7-2 to TRBJ2-5; D call uncertain. The CDR3 totals 13 residues. CDR1 SGHTA and CDR2 FQGNSA come from the germline V gene. Between the trimmed V and J ends, which lost 2 bases and 4 bases, there was a span of 8 bases. The CDR3 DNA reads as TGTGCCAGCAGCTTAATTTCGGGAGAGACCCAGTACTTC. Amino acid sequence: CASSLISGETQYF. Supplemented by reference TRBV7-2 and TRBJ2-5, the full variable domain reads GAGVSQSPSNKVTEKGKDVELRCDPISGHTALYWYRQSLGQGLEFLIYFQGNSAPDKSGLPSDRFSAERTGGSVSTLTIQRTQQEDSAVYLCASSLISGETQYFGPGTRLLVL.

The gene calls are TRBV5-1 and TRBJ1-2, with D hard to call. The CDR3 loop spans 15 amino acids. The V end was cut by 2 bases, the J end by 0 bases, with 11 bases between. Germline CDR1 reads SGHRS; CDR2 reads YFSETQ. CDR3 bases: TGCGCCAGCAGCTTCAATAAAGACTCTAACTATGGCTACACCTTC. This gives the protein CASSFNKDSNYGYTF.

This clone has a handful of counts. The genes are TRBV19 and TRBJ1-1; maybe TRBD1 (6 bases). This CDR3 region has 13 residues. V was clipped by 10 bases and J by 4 bases, with 16 bases between them. Germline V gives CDR1 LNHDA, CDR2 SQIVND (reference sequence). CDR3 nucleotide sequence: TGTGCCAACGTCAAACAGGGTGGCACTGAAGCTTTCTTT. This codes for CANVKQGGTEAFF.

The chain combines TRBV21-1 with TRBJ1-2; the tabulated D call, TRBD1, remains unverified against the DNA. TRBV21-1 is tagged as a pseudogene. CDR3 length: 16 residues. The DNA of the CDR3 is TGTGCCAGCACGACCAGGACAGGGGACGGTTGGTATGGCTACACCTTC. It is translated as CASTTRTGDGWYGYTF.

The chain carries TRBV7-9 and TRBJ1-1; no reliable D call. The CDR3 spans 12 residues. Germline V gene lookup returns CDR1 SEHNR and CDR2 FQNEAQ (reference sequence). The V gene lost 1 base and the J gene lost 6 bases, with 6 bases spanning the gap. Here the CDR3 DNA reads TGTGCCAGCAGCTTAGTCGCATCTGAAGCTTTCTTT. This encodes CASSLVASEAFF.

This clone was counted a few times. This chain links TRBV2 with TRBJ1-2; tentative D call: TRBD1 (5 bases). This CDR3 is built from 12 residues. Per the germline V gene, CDR1 is SNHLY and CDR2 is FYNNEI. V shed 11 bases and J shed 4 bases, with 14 bases lying between them. The CDR3 loop reads CAVAGTSYGYTF. CDR3 coding DNA: TGTGCCGTAGCAGGGACTAGCTATGGCTACACCTTC.

J is TRBJ2-3 and V is TRBV5-1, with D possibly TRBD1 on 5 matching bases. CDR1 and CDR2 (germline): SGHRS, YFSETQ. This CDR3 is 16 amino acids long. V gave up 4 bases and J gave up 9 bases, with 24 bases separating them. CDR3 DNA sequence: TGCGCCAGCAGCCGAAACCGATCCGCAGCCCAGGGCACGCAGTATTTT. This encodes CASSRNRSAAQGTQYF.